The 21 T cell receptor beta chains below were found in one sample sequenced in a study of cytomegalovirus exposure and HLA in healthy donors. Use of 60 Vbeta and 13 Jbeta primers characterized the PCR. Assay: immunoSEQ multiplex PCR; the TCRdb copy retains only in-frame clones and omits some. Among under 200,000 clones listed, around three quarters were seen once. The material sequenced was PBMCs. These receptors were collected from a woman aged 45-65 years in good health and CMV-seronegative.

The V gene is TRBV7-9, the J gene TRBJ2-5, with TRBD2 matching over 11 bases. With the DNA end fitting TRBJ2-7 better, the J assignment may be wrong. The CDR3 length is 15 residues. Germline lookup yields CDR1 SEHNR and CDR2 FQNEAQ (reference sequence). CDR3 in DNA: TGTGCCAGCAGCTTAACTAGCGGGAGTTCCTACGAGCAGTACTTC. Protein: CASSLTSGSSYEQYF.

This rearrangement joins TRBV19 to TRBJ1-1; D gene ambiguous. V lost 5 bases and J 8 bases, leaving 15 bases between the germline ends. The CDR3 contains 13 residues. Looked up from germline, CDR1 is LNHDA and CDR2 is SQIVND (reference sequence). CDR3 residues: CASSGYSGAEAFF. CDR3 coding DNA: TGTGCCAGTAGTGGATACAGTGGCGCCGAAGCTTTCTTT.

The rearrangement uses TRBV28 and TRBJ1-1; 9 bases align to TRBD1. The CDR3 contains 14 residues. Trimming took 7 bases from V and 1 from J; bases not matched to a gene: 4. Germline CDR1 and CDR2: MDHEN and SYDVKM. The CDR3 spells CASIQDRGNTEAFF. CDR3 nucleotides: TGTGCCAGCATCCAGGACAGGGGGAACACTGAAGCTTTCTTT.

V gene TRBV7-2 combines with J gene TRBJ2-5; 7 bases map to TRBD1. This CDR3 spans 16 amino acids. V was clipped by 3 bases and J by 1 base; unmatched bases: 8. CDR1 is SGHTA and CDR2 is FQGNSA in the germline V gene. Here the CDR3 DNA reads TGTGCCAGCAGCTTGCCGGACAGGTGGAGCCAAGAGACCCAGTACTTC. It specifies CASSLPDRWSQETQYF.

The genes are TRBV9 and TRBJ2-1; TRBD2 agrees at 15 bases. The CDR3 contains 18 residues. Losses at the gene ends were 3 bases for V and 2 bases for J; bases not matched to a gene: 6. Germline CDR1 SGDLS, CDR2 YYNGEE. This CDR3 is CASSETGLAGGTYNEQFF. As DNA, the CDR3 is TGTGCCAGCAGCGAAACGGGACTAGCGGGAGGTACCTACAATGAGCAGTTCTTC.

The chain employs TRBV28 and TRBJ2-7; D not certain. The CDR3 covers 12 residues. V dropped 6 bases and J dropped 2 bases, with 8 bases sitting between them. Germline V lookup: CDR1 MDHEN, CDR2 SYDVKM. The CDR3 loop reads CASSPLTYEQYF. CDR3 bases: TGTGCCAGCAGCCCGTTAACCTACGAGCAGTACTTC. Using reference TRBV28 and TRBJ2-7 for the parts outside the CDR3, the full variable domain is DVKVTQSSRYLVKRTGEKVFLECVQDMDHENMFWYRQDPGLGLRLIYFSYDVKMKEKGDIPEGYSVSREKKERFSLILESASTNQTSMYLCASSPLTYEQYFGPGTRLTVT.

The J gene is TRBJ1-4, the V gene TRBV28; perhaps TRBD1 as D (6 bases). The CDR3 sequence is 14 residues long. Deletions cut 5 bases from V and 7 bases from J, with 14 bases between. Germline-derived CDR1 and CDR2 are MDHEN and SYDVKM. CDR3 in amino acids: CASSIQGGIEKLFF. In DNA, the CDR3 is TGTGCCAGCAGTATACAGGGAGGGATTGAAAAACTGTTTTTT.

The rearrangement uses TRBV28 and TRBJ2-7; 9 bases align to TRBD1. V lost 6 bases to trimming and J lost 0 bases; unmatched junction nucleotides: 18. Germline V lookup: CDR1 MDHEN, CDR2 SYDVKM. This CDR3 has 19 amino acids. CDR3 bases: TGTGCCAGCAGCCCACACCACAGGGGGCAAGCGGGGATCTCCTACGAGCAGTACTTC. This encodes CASSPHHRGQAGISYEQYF.

CDR3 region: CASSVVGTAAFGYTF. The CDR3 coding sequence is TGTGCCAGCAGCGTAGTTGGGACAGCGGCCTTTGGCTACACCTTC. This chain links TRBV9 with TRBJ1-2; 7 bases match TRBD1. Germline CDR1 reads SGDLS; CDR2 reads YYNGEE. This CDR3 region has 15 residues. Trimming removed 0 bases from V and 7 bases from J; junction bases left unmatched: 9. Complete variable domain (other parts from reference TRBV9 and TRBJ1-2): DSGVTQTPKHLITATGQRVTLRCSPRSGDLSVYWYQQSLDQGLQFLIQYYNGEERAKGNILERFSAQQFPDLHSELNLSSLELGDSALYFCASSVVGTAAFGYTFGSGTRLTVV.

The V and J genes are TRBV19 and TRBJ2-1, with TRBD1 matching 8 bases. Germline V lookup: CDR1 LNHDA, CDR2 SQIVND (reference sequence). V was pared by 4 bases and J by 8 bases, with 7 bases of the junction left unmatched. This CDR3 contains 14 residues. CDR3 loop: CASSTQTGVYEQFF. CDR3 sequence (DNA): TGTGCCAGTAGTACCCAGACAGGGGTATATGAGCAGTTCTTC.

V gene TRBV7-6 combines with J gene TRBJ2-7; 10 bases line up with TRBD1. CDR1 is SGHVS and CDR2 is FNYEAQ in the germline V gene. Germline trimming cut 4 bases from V and 2 bases from J; bases unmatched to any gene: 5. The CDR3 sequence is 15 residues long. The CDR3 loop reads CASSSYGTGAYEQYF. DNA for the CDR3: TGTGCCAGCAGCTCATATGGGACAGGGGCCTACGAGCAGTACTTC.

This clone was counted between two and nine times. Other DNA sequences in this sample translate to the same CDR3. This chain connects TRBV28 to TRBJ1-3, with D uncertain. The CDR3 contains 12 residues. The germline V and J ends were trimmed by 5 bases and 4 bases, with 6 bases remaining between them. Germline V gives CDR1 MDHEN, CDR2 SYDVKM. CDR3 in DNA: TGTGCCAGCAGTCCAGGCGGAAACACCATATATTTT. Protein: CASSPGGNTIYF.

The chain employs TRBV2 and TRBJ2-6; 9 positions match TRBD1. The CDR3 has 17 residues. Germline V gene lookup returns CDR1 SNHLY and CDR2 FYNNEI. The V segment lost 6 bases and the J segment 3 bases; nucleotides outside the gene matches: 9. Written as DNA, the CDR3 is TGTGCCAGCAGCTACGGGACAGGGCCTTTTGGGGCCAACGTCCTGACTTTC. Translated, it gives CASSYGTGPFGANVLTF.

V is TRBV10-3 and J is TRBJ2-3, with 11 bases lining up with TRBD2. This CDR3 is built from 16 residues. Per the germline V gene, CDR1 is ENHRY and CDR2 is SYGVKD. J lost 5 bases, V lost 4 bases, and 8 bases had no gene match. For the CDR3, the DNA is TGTGCCATCAGTGCGGTAGCGGGAGGGCCAAGAGATACGCAGTATTTT. Translation gives CAISAVAGGPRDTQYF.

The V and J genes are TRBV6-1 and TRBJ1-1; perhaps TRBD1 as D (6 bases). Trimming cost V 2 bases and J 4 bases, with 14 bases left between them. Looked up from germline, CDR1 is MNHNS and CDR2 is SASEGT. CDR3 length: 15 amino acids. The CDR3 sequence: CASSEIGGFGTEAFF. Written as DNA, the CDR3 is TGTGCCAGCAGTGAAATAGGGGGTTTTGGCACTGAAGCTTTCTTT.

This chain joins TRBV2 and TRBJ2-5; 9 nucleotides agree with TRBD2. V was pared by 2 bases and J by 4 bases, with 11 bases of the junction left unmatched. The CDR3 is 17 residues long. Germline-derived CDR1 and CDR2 are SNHLY and FYNNEI. CDR3 in DNA: TGTGCCAGCAGTGAAATGGCGGTAGCGGGAGTGCGAGAGACCCAGTACTTC. This codes for CASSEMAVAGVRETQYF.

The gene calls are TRBV15 and TRBJ2-5; 8 bases map to TRBD2. The V and J ends lost 1 base and 1 base, in that order; junction bases with no gene match: 2. The CDR3 is made up of 15 amino acids. CDR1 is LNHNV, CDR2 YYDKDF, per germline (reference sequence). As DNA, the CDR3 is TGTGCCACCAGCAGAGGGGCGGGGGGCCAAGAGACCCAGTACTTC. This sequence encodes CATSRGAGGQETQYF.

This chain connects TRBV27 to TRBJ1-4; 7 bases agree with TRBD1. The V and J ends lost 6 bases and 6 bases, in that order; junction bases with no gene match: 10. The germline CDR1 and CDR2 sequences are MNHEY and SMNVEV (reference sequence). This CDR3 region has 15 residues. The CDR3 protein is CASSRPDRFHEKLFF. CDR3 DNA: TGTGCCAGCAGCCGCCCGGACAGGTTTCATGAAAAACTGTTTTTT. The full variable domain, rest sourced from reference TRBV27 and TRBJ1-4, is EAQVTQNPRYLITVTGKKLTVTCSQNMNHEYMSWYRQDPGLGLRQIYYSMNVEVTDKGDVPEGYKVSRKEKRNFPLILESPSPNQTSLYFCASSRPDRFHEKLFFGSGTQLSVL.

There are a few counts of this clone. V usage is TRBV6-1 and J usage is TRBJ1-5; possibly TRBD1 for D (6 bases). The CDR3 totals 15 residues. Germline V gene sequence: CDR1 MNHNS, CDR2 SASEGT. Trimming left V 2 bases short and J 6 bases short, with 14 bases between. Written as DNA, the CDR3 is TGTGCCAGCAGTGAACAGGGGCATTTCGGTCAGCCCCAGCATTTT. Translated, it gives CASSEQGHFGQPQHF.

The V and J genes are TRBV15 and TRBJ1-6; D remains ambiguous. Trimming took 0 bases from V and 7 from J, leaving 7 bases between them. Per the germline V gene, CDR1 is LNHNV and CDR2 is YYDKDF (reference sequence). The CDR3 length is 14 residues. As DNA, the CDR3 is TGTGCCACCAGCAGAGATTCCCTAAATTCACCCCTCCACTTT. Residues: CATSRDSLNSPLHF.

The chain combines TRBV7-2 with TRBJ2-5, with 7 bases aligning to TRBD1. Germline CDR1 reads SGHTA; CDR2 reads FQGNSA. CDR3 length: 16 residues. V lost 0 bases, J lost 3 bases, and 7 bases stayed unmatched. The DNA of the CDR3 is TGTGCCAGCAGCTTAGCCCCAACGACAGGGAAAGAGACCCAGTACTTC. It codes for CASSLAPTTGKETQYF.